Listed here are 31 T cell receptor beta chains from one sample, sequenced in a study of blood T cell repertoires in COVID-19. Some clones are missing from TCRdb's copy, which holds only in-frame ones; the method was immunoSEQ multiplex PCR. The sample holds about 670,000 clones, about 90% seen once. Sequencing was carried out using peripheral blood. These receptors originate from a woman aged 18-29 years with acute or convalescent COVID-19.

The rearrangement joins TRBV4-1 to TRBJ1-4, with D perhaps TRBD1 (6 bases). This CDR3 spans 14 amino acids. With 1 base removed from V and 7 bases from J, the gap between germline ends came to 10 bases. Germline V CDR1 and CDR2: MGHRA, YSYEKL. CDR3 sequence (DNA): TGCGCCAGCAGCCAAGTGGTAGGGGGTGAAAAACTGTTTTTT. Translated, it gives CASSQVVGGEKLFF.

This clone is a singleton in its sample. The gene calls are TRBV27 and TRBJ2-7, with D perhaps TRBD1 (5 bases). This CDR3 is 13 amino acids long. Trimming stripped 3 bases from V and 3 bases from J, with 9 bases between. Germline-derived CDR1 and CDR2 are MNHEY and SMNVEV (reference sequence). The CDR3 DNA reads as TGTGCCAGCAGTTTGGGCAGGGACTACGAGCAGTACTTC. This sequence encodes CASSLGRDYEQYF.

The V call is TRBV4-2, the J call TRBJ2-1, with 13 bases matching TRBD2. Trimming removed 3 bases from V and 4 bases from J; junction bases left unmatched: 3. Looked up from germline, CDR1 is LGHNA and CDR2 is YNFKEQ. The CDR3 covers 16 residues. CDR3 coding DNA: TGTGCCAGCAGCCAGGGACTAGCGGGGCGATACAATGAGCAGTTCTTC. This translates into CASSQGLAGRYNEQFF.

This clone appeared once. This rearrangement joins TRBV27 to TRBJ2-1; TRBD2 matches 8 bases. The CDR3 runs 16 residues. Germline loops: CDR1 MNHEY, CDR2 SMNVEV (reference sequence). Germline trimming cut 6 bases from V and 2 bases from J; bases unmatched to any gene: 9. CDR3 region: CASSRPTSGTYNEQFF. CDR3 DNA sequence: TGTGCCAGCAGCCGCCCTACTAGCGGCACCTACAATGAGCAGTTCTTC.

The chain uses TRBV5-8 and TRBJ1-1, with unresolved D. Germline lookup yields CDR1 SGHTS and CDR2 YDEGEE. The ends were cut back, 5 bases at V and 0 bases at J, with 14 bases in the middle. This CDR3 contains 15 residues. CDR3 DNA: TGTGCCAGCAGGGTCTGGGCCAGACTGAACACTGAAGCTTTCTTT. It encodes CASRVWARLNTEAFF.

This chain links TRBV5-1 with TRBJ1-2, with 7 bases lining up with TRBD1. The germline CDR1 and CDR2 sequences are SGHRS and YFSETQ. Unmatched junction bases numbered 5, after V lost 2 bases and J lost 4 bases. This CDR3 has 14 amino acids. The CDR3 DNA sequence: TGCGCCAGCAGCTTCTCTCAGGGGGGCTATGGCTACACCTTC. This translates into CASSFSQGGYGYTF.

This clone showed up just a few times. The chain uses TRBV6-4 and TRBJ1-1; 8 bases are a match to TRBD1. Germline V lookup: CDR1 MRHNA, CDR2 SNTAGT. This CDR3 has 16 residues. Trimming cost V 6 bases and J 5 bases; bases outside gene matches: 14. CDR3 nucleotides: TGTGCCAGCAGGCTTCATCCGGACAGGGAATTTACTGAAGCTTTCTTT. Amino acid sequence: CASRLHPDREFTEAFF.

As concerns this clone: This same CDR3 is encoded by further DNA sequences in the sample. The chain combines TRBV7-9 with TRBJ2-7; 8 nucleotides agree with TRBD1. This CDR3 is 14 amino acids long. Looked up from germline, CDR1 is SEHNR and CDR2 is FQNEAQ (reference sequence). V gave up 6 bases and J gave up 3 bases; unmatched junction bases: 7. DNA for the CDR3: TGTGCCAGCAGTTTCCCTGGACAGGGCTACGAGCAGTACTTC. Its translation: CASSFPGQGYEQYF. Full variable domain (missing parts from reference TRBV7-9 and TRBJ2-7): DTGVSQNPRHKITKRGQNVTFRCDPISEHNRLYWYRQTLGQGPEFLTYFQNEAQLEKSRLLSDRFSAERPKGSFSTLEIQRTEQGDSAMYLCASSFPGQGYEQYFGPGTRLTVT.

Only a few counts were recorded for this clone. V and J are TRBV2 and TRBJ1-4; D remains unclear. Germline assignment: CDR1 SNHLY and CDR2 FYNNEI. The V gene lost 1 base and the J gene lost 8 bases, with 5 bases spanning the gap. This CDR3 has 12 amino acids. CDR3 sequence: CASSEVAEKLFF. CDR3 in DNA: TGTGCCAGCAGTGAAGTGGCAGAAAAACTGTTTTTT. Complete variable domain (other parts from reference TRBV2 and TRBJ1-4): EPEVTQTPSHQVTQMGQEVILRCVPISNHLYFYWYRQILGQKVEFLVSFYNNEISEKSEIFDDQFSVERPDGSNFTLKIRSTKLEDSAMYFCASSEVAEKLFFGSGTQLSVL.

This chain connects TRBV3-1 (or the pseudogene TRBV3-2) to TRBJ1-2; D gene uncertain. Germline CDR1 and CDR2: LGHDT and YNNKEL (reference sequence). CDR3 length equals 16 residues. V was pared by 4 bases and J by 5 bases, with 20 bases between. CDR3 amino acids: CASSPLLAGVNYGYTF. In nucleotides, the CDR3 is TGTGCCAGCAGCCCGCTCTTGGCGGGAGTGAATTATGGCTACACCTTC.

Comment on this clone: Additional DNA sequences in this sample encode the identical CDR3. V and J are TRBV24-1 and TRBJ1-1; TRBD1 aligns across 9 bases. With V trimmed by 7 bases and J by 4 bases, 3 bases remained unmatched. Per germline, CDR1 KGHDR and CDR2 SFDVKD. There are 13 residues in the CDR3. The CDR3: CATRGQGLTEAFF. In DNA form, the CDR3 reads TGTGCCACCAGGGGACAGGGACTCACTGAAGCTTTCTTT.

The V gene is TRBV5-6, the J gene TRBJ1-5; D might be TRBD1 (5 bases). The V end lost 2 bases, the J end lost 5 bases, and 11 bases lay between the germline ends. CDR1 and CDR2 (germline): SGHDT, YYEEEE. CDR3 length: 14 amino acids. CDR3 protein: CASSFGDRYQPQHF. DNA for the CDR3: TGTGCCAGCAGCTTTGGAGACAGATATCAGCCCCAGCATTTT.

This clone was recorded once. The chain links TRBV7-9 to TRBJ2-5; D might be TRBD1 (6 bases). Between the trimmed V and J ends, which lost 4 bases and 9 bases, there was a span of 15 bases. CDR3 length equals 13 residues. From germline, CDR1 is SEHNR and CDR2 FQNEAQ (reference sequence). In DNA form, the CDR3 reads TGTGCCAGCAGCTCGGACAGCCTGGGTGCCCAGTACTTC. It yields the protein CASSSDSLGAQYF.

This chain links TRBV18 with TRBJ2-2; unclear D gene. Trimming removed 3 bases at V and 0 bases at J, with 14 bases between. CDR1 KGHSH and CDR2 LQKENI come from the germline V gene. The CDR3 runs to 17 residues. The CDR3 here is CASSPYLQAANTGELFF. CDR3 nucleotides: TGTGCCAGCTCACCGTACCTCCAGGCTGCGAACACCGGGGAGCTGTTTTTT.

The chain carries TRBV6-5 and TRBJ1-1, with D maybe TRBD1 (6 bases). Germline CDR1 MNHEY, CDR2 SVGAGI. CDR3 length: 13 amino acids. Between the trimmed V and J ends, which lost 8 bases and 1 base, there was a span of 11 bases. The CDR3 DNA follows: TGTGCCAGCTTTGACAGGCCGAACACTGAAGCTTTCTTT. Residues: CASFDRPNTEAFF.

The chain links TRBV7-8 to TRBJ1-4; perhaps TRBD1 as D (6 bases). The CDR3 sequence is 19 residues long. Germline V gene data show CDR1 as SGHVS and CDR2 as FQNEAQ. Trimming removed 0 bases at V and 4 bases at J, with 21 bases between. The CDR3 region is CASSLARMAQGFGNEKLFF. The CDR3 bases are TGTGCCAGCAGCTTAGCGCGAATGGCACAGGGCTTCGGTAATGAAAAACTGTTTTTT.

This rearrangement joins TRBV7-7 to TRBJ2-1; 12 positions agree with TRBD1. The germline V gene encodes CDR1 SSHAT and CDR2 FNYEAQ (reference sequence). The CDR3 runs 20 residues. Trimming took 2 bases from V and 2 from J; bases not matched to a gene: 13. CDR3 loop: CASSLLPGGDRGRPYNEQFF. The CDR3 bases are TGTGCCAGCAGCTTACTCCCAGGGGGGGACAGGGGGCGACCCTACAATGAGCAGTTCTTC.

The rearrangement links TRBV6-1 to TRBJ1-2; 11 bases map to TRBD1. This CDR3 is built from 16 residues. Per the germline V gene, CDR1 is MNHNS and CDR2 is SASEGT. The J segment lost 4 bases and the V segment lost 4 bases, leaving 8 bases of the junction unmatched. The CDR3, as DNA: TGTGCCAGCAGTGGACCGGACAGGGGGCGGGGCTATGGCTACACCTTC. It yields the protein CASSGPDRGRGYGYTF.

The chain is built from TRBV2 and TRBJ2-7; tentatively, D is TRBD2 (6 bases). V shed 2 bases and J shed 0 bases, with 11 bases lying between them. This CDR3 is built from 15 residues. CDR1 and CDR2 from the germline V gene are SNHLY and FYNNEI. CDR3 DNA sequence: TGTGCCAGCAGTGAACGGGGGATTAGCTCCTACGAGCAGTACTTC. It codes for CASSERGISSYEQYF.

This chain joins TRBV3-1 (or the pseudogene TRBV3-2) and TRBJ2-3; no definite D call. The length of the CDR3 is 13 residues. V was pared by 1 base and J by 1 base, with 3 bases between. CDR1 LGHDT and CDR2 YNNKEL come from the germline V gene (reference sequence). The CDR3 sequence: CASSQGRTDTQYF. DNA of the CDR3: TGTGCCAGCAGCCAAGGGCGCACAGATACGCAGTATTTT.

The V and J genes are TRBV7-2 and TRBJ2-1, with D unclear. The V and J ends lost 5 bases and 5 bases respectively, with 22 bases between them. From germline, CDR1 is SGHTA and CDR2 FQGNSA. This CDR3 comprises 17 residues. The CDR3 DNA is TGTGCCAGCAGCACTCGTGACCGCCCCAGAGGCCACAATGAGCAGTTCTTC. Its translation: CASSTRDRPRGHNEQFF.

The chain uses TRBV28 and TRBJ1-4; perhaps TRBD1 as D (6 bases). The V end lost 4 bases, the J end lost 8 bases, and 20 bases lay between the germline ends. The V gene's germline CDR1 is MDHEN and CDR2 SYDVKM. This CDR3 has 16 amino acids. In DNA form, the CDR3 reads TGTGCCAGCAGTTCCCTTGCAGGGGTGCCTGAGGAAAAACTGTTTTTT. This translates into CASSSLAGVPEEKLFF. The full variable domain, completed using reference TRBV28 and TRBJ1-4, is DVKVTQSSRYLVKRTGEKVFLECVQDMDHENMFWYRQDPGLGLRLIYFSYDVKMKEKGDIPEGYSVSREKKERFSLILESASTNQTSMYLCASSSLAGVPEEKLFFGSGTQLSVL.

The chain carries TRBV7-2 and TRBJ2-5; TRBD2 agrees at 7 bases. This CDR3 has 15 amino acids. The trim removed 1 base at V and 1 base at J, leaving 3 bases unmatched. Germline V gene sequence: CDR1 SGHTA, CDR2 FQGNSA. The CDR3, as DNA: TGTGCCAGCAGCTTAGTGGGGGGGGTCCAAGAGACCCAGTACTTC. It translates to CASSLVGGVQETQYF. The full variable domain, with the rest looked up from reference TRBV7-2 and TRBJ2-5, is GAGVSQSPSNKVTEKGKDVELRCDPISGHTALYWYRQSLGQGLEFLIYFQGNSAPDKSGLPSDRFSAERTGGSVSTLTIQRTQQEDSAVYLCASSLVGGVQETQYFGPGTRLLVL.

The chain combines TRBV7-9 with TRBJ1-2; D is uncertain. V shed 5 bases and J shed 4 bases, with 14 bases lying between them. The CDR3 sequence is 14 residues long. CDR1 SEHNR and CDR2 FQNEAQ come from the germline V gene (reference sequence). The CDR3 is CASSPPPVPYGYTF. The CDR3 DNA sequence: TGTGCCAGCAGCCCACCGCCAGTCCCCTATGGCTACACCTTC. Full variable domain (remainder filled in from reference TRBV7-9 and TRBJ1-2): DTGVSQNPRHKITKRGQNVTFRCDPISEHNRLYWYRQTLGQGPEFLTYFQNEAQLEKSRLLSDRFSAERPKGSFSTLEIQRTEQGDSAMYLCASSPPPVPYGYTFGSGTRLTVV.

This clone was picked up one time. The chain is built from TRBV6-1 and TRBJ2-1; no reliable D call. This CDR3 has 14 residues. The V gene's germline CDR1 is MNHNS and CDR2 SASEGT. Trimming pared 0 bases from V and 8 bases from J, leaving 11 bases between. As DNA, the CDR3 is TGTGCCAGCAGTGAAGCGACTGAAGCATATGAGCAGTTCTTC. Residues: CASSEATEAYEQFF.

The chain links TRBV29-1 to TRBJ2-2, with D maybe TRBD2 (6 bases). CDR1 SQVTM and CDR2 ANQGSEA come from the germline V gene. CDR3 length equals 14 residues. Trimming cost V 1 base and J 4 bases, with 10 bases left between them. For the CDR3, the DNA is TGCAGCGTTGAAGGCCAGGGAGGCACCGGGGAGCTGTTTTTT. This sequence encodes CSVEGQGGTGELFF.

V is TRBV30 and J is TRBJ2-3, with unresolved D. This CDR3 contains 12 residues. The germline V gene encodes CDR1 GTSNPN and CDR2 SVGIG (reference sequence). Trimming removed 0 bases from V and 4 bases from J, with 5 bases in between. CDR3 sequence: CAWSVFSDTQYF. CDR3 in DNA: TGTGCCTGGAGTGTCTTTTCAGATACGCAGTATTTT.

This chain links TRBV3-1 (or the pseudogene TRBV3-2) with TRBJ2-5, with 10 bases matching TRBD2. Germline V lookup: CDR1 LGHDT, CDR2 YNNKEL (reference sequence). The junction had 11 bases not matched to a gene; V was cut back by 4 bases and J by 3 bases. The CDR3 sequence is 17 residues long. The CDR3 loop is CASSLFTGLAVEETQYF. The CDR3 DNA reads TGTGCCAGCAGCCTATTCACCGGACTAGCGGTAGAAGAGACCCAGTACTTC.

J is TRBJ1-2 and V is TRBV19, with 9 bases lining up with TRBD1. The CDR3 spans 15 residues. J lost 5 bases, V lost 3 bases, and 7 bases had no gene match. Germline V gene lookup returns CDR1 LNHDA and CDR2 SQIVND (reference sequence). CDR3 DNA: TGTGCCAGTAGTATCGGGACAGGGCCGGAGTATGGCTACACCTTC. Translating gives CASSIGTGPEYGYTF.

J is TRBJ1-2 and V is TRBV6-5; no clear D gene. Germline CDR1 is MNHEY and CDR2 is SVGAGI. The CDR3 totals 11 residues. Deletions cut 8 bases from V and 4 bases from J, with 8 bases between. As DNA, the CDR3 is TGTGCCAGCGCAGTTGTCTATGGCTACACCTTC. Protein sequence: CASAVVYGYTF.

The chain combines TRBV27 with TRBJ2-7; D is possibly TRBD2 (6 bases). CDR3 length equals 12 residues. V lost 5 bases and J 7 bases, leaving 12 bases between the germline ends. CDR1 is MNHEY and CDR2 is SMNVEV in the germline V gene (reference sequence). In DNA form, the CDR3 reads TGTGCCAGCAGTCCCATGAGCGGGGAGCAGTACTTC. This gives the protein CASSPMSGEQYF.